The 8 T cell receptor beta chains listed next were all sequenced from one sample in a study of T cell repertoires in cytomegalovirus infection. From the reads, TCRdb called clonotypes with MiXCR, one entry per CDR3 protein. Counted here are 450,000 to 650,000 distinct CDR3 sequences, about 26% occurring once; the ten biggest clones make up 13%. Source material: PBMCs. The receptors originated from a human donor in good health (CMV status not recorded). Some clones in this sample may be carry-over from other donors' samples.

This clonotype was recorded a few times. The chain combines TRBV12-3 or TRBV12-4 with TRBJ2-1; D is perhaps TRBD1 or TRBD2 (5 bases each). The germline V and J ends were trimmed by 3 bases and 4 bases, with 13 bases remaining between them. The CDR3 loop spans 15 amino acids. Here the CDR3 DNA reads TGTGCCAGCAGTTTTAGGGGACCCCGTTACAATGAGCAGTTCTTC. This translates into CASSFRGPRYNEQFF.

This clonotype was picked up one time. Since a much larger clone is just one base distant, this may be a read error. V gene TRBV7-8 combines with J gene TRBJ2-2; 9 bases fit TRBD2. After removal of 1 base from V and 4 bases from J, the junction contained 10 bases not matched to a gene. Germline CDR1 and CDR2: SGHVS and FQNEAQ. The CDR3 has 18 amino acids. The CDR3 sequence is CASSLVAGVLSSTGELFF. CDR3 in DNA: TGTGCCAGCAGCTTAGTAGCGGGAGTTCTGTCAAGCACCGGGGAGCTGTTTTTT.

The DNA of the CDR3 is TGTGCCAGCAGCCCCGCCCGGAGGGATGGCTACACCTTC. Translation gives CASSPARRDGYTF. V gene TRBV28 combines with J gene TRBJ1-2; D gene uncertain. V lost 6 bases, J lost 6 bases, and 14 bases lay in between. Germline V gene data show CDR1 as MDHEN and CDR2 as SYDVKM. CDR3 length: 13 residues.

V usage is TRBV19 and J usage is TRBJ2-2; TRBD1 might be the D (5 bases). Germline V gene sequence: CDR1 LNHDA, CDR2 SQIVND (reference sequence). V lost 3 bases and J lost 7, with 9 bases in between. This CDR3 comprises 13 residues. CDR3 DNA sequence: TGTGCCAGTAGTATGACAGTAGGCGGGGAGCTGTTTTTT. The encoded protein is CASSMTVGGELFF. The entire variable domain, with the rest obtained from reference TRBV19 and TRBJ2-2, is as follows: DGGITQSPKYLFRKEGQNVTLSCEQNLNHDAMYWYRQDPGQGLRLIYYSQIVNDFQKGDIAEGYSVSREKKESFPLTVTSAQKNPTAFYLCASSMTVGGELFFGEGSRLTVL.

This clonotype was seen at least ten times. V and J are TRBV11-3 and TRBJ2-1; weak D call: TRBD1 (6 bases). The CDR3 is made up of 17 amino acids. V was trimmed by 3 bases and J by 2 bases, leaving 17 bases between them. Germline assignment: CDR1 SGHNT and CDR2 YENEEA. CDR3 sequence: CASSFEGVAFPYNEQFF. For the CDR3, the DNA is TGTGCCAGCAGCTTCGAGGGGGTAGCGTTCCCCTACAATGAGCAGTTCTTC.

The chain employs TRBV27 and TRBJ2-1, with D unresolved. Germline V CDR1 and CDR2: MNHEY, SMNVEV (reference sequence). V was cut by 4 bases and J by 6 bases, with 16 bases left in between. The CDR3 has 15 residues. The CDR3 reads CASSYSSDESNEQFF. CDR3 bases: TGTGCCAGCAGTTACTCCTCTGATGAGAGCAATGAGCAGTTCTTC.

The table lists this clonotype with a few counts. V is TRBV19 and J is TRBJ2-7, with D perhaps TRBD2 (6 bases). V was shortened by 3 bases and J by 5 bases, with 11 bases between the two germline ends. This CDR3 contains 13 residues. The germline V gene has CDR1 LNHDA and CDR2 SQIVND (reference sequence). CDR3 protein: CASSMAAGNEQYV. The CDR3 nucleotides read TGTGCCAGTAGTATGGCGGCGGGGAACGAGCAGTACGTC.

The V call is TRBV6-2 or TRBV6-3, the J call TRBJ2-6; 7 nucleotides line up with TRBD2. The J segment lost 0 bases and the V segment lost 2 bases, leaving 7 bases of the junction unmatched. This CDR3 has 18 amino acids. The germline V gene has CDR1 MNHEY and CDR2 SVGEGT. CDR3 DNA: TGTGCCAGCAGTTACCTCCGGGGGGTTGACTCTGGGGCCAACGTCCTGACTTTC. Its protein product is CASSYLRGVDSGANVLTF.